Listed below are T cell receptor beta chains from one sample, sequenced in a study of T cell repertoires in cytomegalovirus infection. One entry per CDR3 protein results from TCRdb running MiXCR on the reads. The data show 510,000 or so distinct CDR3 sequences, around 27% seen once. The sequenced sample was PBMCs. Every receptor here comes from a human donor in good health (CMV status not recorded). Some clones in this sample may be carry-over from other donors' samples. The CDR3 runs from the conserved cysteine through the conserved F or W. D genes are given only for firm matches. Clone size is not always given. Where it is, it says once, few, many or a class for expanded clones.

v_gene	d_gene	abundance	j_gene	CDR3nt	CDR3aa
TRBV6-2/TRBV6-3	TRBD2	few	TRBJ2-1	TGTGCCAGCAGTTACTCAGCCGGGAGGGCCACCCTCTTC	CASSYSAGRATLF
TRBV6-5	TRBD2	many	TRBJ2-7	TGTGCCAGCAGTTACTCGGGGGAGGGTCGATACGAGCAGTACTTC	CASSYSGEGRYEQYF
TRBV2	-	-	TRBJ1-1	TGTGCCAGCAGTACAGCATTGAGGACTGAAGCTTTCTTT	CASSTALRTEAFF
TRBV4-3	-	few	TRBJ2-1	TGCGCCAGCAGCCAAGAGGTAACGGGGGCCTATGAGCAGTTCTTC	CASSQEVTGAYEQFF
TRBV7-9	-	few	TRBJ2-7	TGTGCCAGCAGCCCCACGGATGGTTGGGACACCCCATTTGACGAGCAGTACTTC	CASSPTDGWDTPFDEQYF
TRBV28	-	few	TRBJ2-7	TGTGCCAGCAGTTCGGCTGGTGGGGGACTCTACGAGCAGTACTTC	CASSSAGGGLYEQYF
TRBV6-5	-	-	TRBJ1-5	TGTGCCAGCAGTTACACCCAGGGGTTGTTGCAGCCCCAGCATTTT	CASSYTQGLLQPQHF
TRBV19	TRBD1	-	TRBJ1-4	TGTGCCAGTAGTATAGTCGTGTCGAGGACAGGGGGCATGGCTAATGAAAAACTGTTTTTT	CASSIVVSRTGGMANEKLFF
TRBV19	TRBD1	few	TRBJ1-1	TGTGCCAGTAGTATCCGGGACAGGGGGTTTCGGACTGAAGCTTTCTTT	CASSIRDRGFRTEAFF
TRBV30	-	-	TRBJ1-2	TGTGCCTGGTCGGATGGGAGCCTTTACACCTTC	CAWSDGSLYTF
TRBV6-2/TRBV6-3	TRBD2	few	TRBJ2-3	TGTGCCAGCAGTAAAAGACTAGCGAGTACAGATACGCAGTATTTT	CASSKRLASTDTQYF
TRBV12-3/TRBV12-4	-	-	TRBJ1-2	TGTGCCAGCAGTCCCCTGACAGGCCGGGGCTATGGCTACACCTTC	CASSPLTGRGYGYTF
TRBV19	TRBD1	few	TRBJ1-5	TGTGCCAGTAGTATGGGCACAGGGGGTAGGAATCAGCCCCAGCATTTT	CASSMGTGGRNQPQHF
TRBV6-6	TRBD1	-	TRBJ1-1	TGTGCCAGCAGTTTCAGGGGGGCTGAAGCTTTCTTT	CASSFRGAEAFF
TRBV6-6	-	-	TRBJ1-5	TGTGCCAGCAGTGAGGGGGGTCTCTCTAAAGTCAATCAGCCCCAGCATTTT	CASSEGGLSKVNQPQHF
TRBV19	-	few	TRBJ1-5	TGTGCCAGTAGTATCCTGGGAGGGGGACAGCCCCAGCATTTT	CASSILGGGQPQHF
TRBV12-3/TRBV12-4	-	many	TRBJ1-5	TGTGCCAGCAGTTCACAGGGAACCCAGCATTTT	CASSSQGTQHF
TRBV7-2	-	-	TRBJ2-3	TGTGCCAGCAGCCATTACAGGGAACCTAGCACAGATACGCAGTATTTT	CASSHYREPSTDTQYF
TRBV6-6	-	few	TRBJ1-1	TGTGCCAGCAGTTACGAAATCATGAACACTGAAGCTTTCTTT	CASSYEIMNTEAFF
TRBV27	TRBD2	few	TRBJ2-1	TGTGCCAGCAGTTTACCGGGACTAGCGGGACCCATGGGTTACAATGAGCAGTTCTTC	CASSLPGLAGPMGYNEQFF
TRBV15	-	-	TRBJ1-1	TGTGCCACCAGCAGAGATGACACAGGAACTGAAGCTTTCTTT	CATSRDDTGTEAFF
TRBV14	-	few	TRBJ1-3	TGTGCCAGCAGCCGGCCGGGACACCTCTCTGGAAACACCATATATTTT	CASSRPGHLSGNTIYF
TRBV7-2	-	many	TRBJ1-5	TGTGCCAGCAGCTTAGATGTGGCGCGGGGTCAGCCCCAGCATTTT	CASSLDVARGQPQHF
TRBV6-2/TRBV6-3	-	few	TRBJ2-1	TGTGCCAGCAGTTACTCTCTCGTCGGGCAGTTCTTC	CASSYSLVGQFF
TRBV7-6	TRBD1	few	TRBJ2-1	TGTGCCAGCAGCGGCCGGGACAGCTACAATGAGCAGTTCTTC	CASSGRDSYNEQFF
TRBV10-3	TRBD1	-	TRBJ1-1	TGTGCCATCACCCCCGGGACAGGGAACACTGAAGCTTTCTTT	CAITPGTGNTEAFF
TRBV29-1	TRBD1	few	TRBJ1-2	TGCAGCGTTGTCACAGGGGGCAACTATGGCTACACCTTC	CSVVTGGNYGYTF
TRBV7-9	-	few	TRBJ1-6	TGTGCCAGCACCCTCATAGGGGAGGGGAATTCACCCCTCCACTTT	CASTLIGEGNSPLHF
TRBV7-2	-	many	TRBJ2-2	TGTGCCAGCAGCCTAGTGGCGGGACAGAACACCGGGGAGCTGTTTTTT	CASSLVAGQNTGELFF
TRBV20-1	-	-	TRBJ1-5	TGCAGTGCTAGAGGCCCCCTCAGGGGCGGCAATCAGCCCCAGCATTTT	CSARGPLRGGNQPQHF
TRBV7-6	-	-	TRBJ1-1	TGTGCCAGCAGCTTAGAGGGAGTCGTCGGTGAAGCTTTCTTT	CASSLEGVVGEAFF
TRBV19	-	few	TRBJ1-1	TGTGCCAGTAGTAGCCCCGTGAGGCCGAAAAACACTGAAGCTTTCTTT	CASSSPVRPKNTEAFF
TRBV4-3	-	-	TRBJ1-5	TGCGCCAGCAGCCAGGAACAGGGCTCGGGGCCCCAGCATTTT	CASSQEQGSGPQHF
TRBV3-1	-	-	TRBJ2-1	TGTGCCAGCAGCCGCCCCCTAGGGCGATCCTACAATGAGCAGTTCTTC	CASSRPLGRSYNEQFF
TRBV7-2	TRBD1	few	TRBJ2-7	TGTGCCAGCAGCTTTGACAGGGGAATCTCCGAGCAGTACTTC	CASSFDRGISEQYF
TRBV7-6	TRBD1	many	TRBJ2-2	TGTGCCAGCAGGACTAGGGACAGGGTCGACACCGGGGAGCTGTTTTTT	CASRTRDRVDTGELFF
TRBV15	TRBD1	few	TRBJ1-1	TGTGCCACCAGCAGTCCCGGGACAGGGCGAAGAACTGAAGCTTTCTTT	CATSSPGTGRRTEAFF
TRBV7-2	TRBD1	-	TRBJ1-1	TGTGCCAGCAGCTCCCCCAGGGGGGGGACTGAAGCTTTCTTT	CASSSPRGGTEAFF
TRBV4-1	-	-	TRBJ2-7	TGCGCCAGCAGCCAAGTCACAGCCAGCTCCTACGAGCAGTACTTC	CASSQVTASSYEQYF
TRBV7-9	-	few	TRBJ2-3	TGTGCCAGCAGCTTAGGGCGGGCCGCAGATACGCAGTATTTT	CASSLGRAADTQYF
TRBV6-2/TRBV6-3	-	-	TRBJ2-1	TGTGCCAGCACCGACCCCCCCGGGACGAGCTCCTACAATGAGCAGTTCTTC	CASTDPPGTSSYNEQFF